Below are 19 T cell receptor beta chains sequenced from a single sample in a study of tissue T cells after allogeneic stem cell transplantation. Described time point: mouse harvest day 7 after allogeneic transplant. Tail vein injection delivered 10^7 T-cell-depleted bone marrow cells and 10^6 splenic CD5+ T cells. TCRdb's copy holds only in-frame clones and misses some; the assay was immunoSEQ multiplex PCR. This table holds some 2,600 clones, around half found once. The sample taken for sequencing was spleen. The receptors were sampled from a female BALB/c mouse given C57BL/6 T cells with graft-versus-host disease after an allogeneic hematopoietic cell transplant.

Note on this clone: The gene names given are mouse names. From the germline J gene comes the end of the CDR3, since the read stops 1 residue before it. The chain employs TRBV26 and TRBJ2-4; TRBD2 matches at 7 bases. CDR1 and CDR2 from the germline V gene are KGHPV and FQNQEV (reference sequence). The CDR3 contains 12 residues. The V segment lost 4 bases and the J segment 5 bases; nucleotides outside the gene matches: 0. The sequenced CDR3 bases are TGTGCCAGCAGTCGGACTGGAAACACCTTGTAC. Protein: CASSRTGNTLY. The CDR3 in its entirety is CASSRTGNTLYF.

The table lists this clone with a count of one. Gene names denote mouse genes. Sequencing ends 1 residue short of the CDR3 end; the germline J gene provides the rest. The chain couples TRBV31 to TRBJ1-4; D is unclear. The germline V gene encodes CDR1 GKSSPN and CDR2 SITVG. The germline V and J ends were trimmed by 0 bases and 0 bases, with 5 bases remaining between them. The CDR3 loop spans 14 amino acids. Here the CDR3 reads CAWSLPFSNERLFF. The DNA read from the CDR3 is TGTGCCTGGAGTCTTCCATTTTCCAACGAAAGATTATTT.

As regards this clone: Mouse gene names apply. The sequenced fragment ends 1 residue before the CDR3 boundary, so the rest is inferred from the germline J gene. The V gene is TRBV12-1, the J gene TRBJ2-7; D possibly corresponds to TRBD1 (6 bases). CDR1 is SGHSN, CDR2 HYEKVE, per germline. With 0 bases removed from V and 4 bases from J, the gap between germline ends came to 9 bases. The CDR3 has 13 residues. This CDR3 reads CASSLAQGYEQYF. Incomplete CDR3 DNA: TGTGCCAGCTCTCTCGCGCAGGGGTATGAACAGTAC.

Details on this clone: An end of the junction does not agree with germline; a read error may underlie this. Germline and genes here are mouse. The observed sequence ends 1 residue before the CDR3 terminus, with the missing tail filled in from the germline J gene. The chain joins TRBV13-1 to TRBJ2-5, with D tentatively TRBD2 (5 bases). This CDR3 comprises 13 residues. Germline V gene sequence: CDR1 NSHNY, CDR2 SYGAGN. CDR3 amino acids: CASSDAWGDTQYF. CDR3 DNA, as far as it was read: TGTGCCAGCAGCGATGCTTGGGGTGACACCCAGTAC.

This clone has just a few counts. Gene names and germline match the mouse. The read falls 1 residue short of the CDR3 end, and the missing part is taken from the germline J gene. The rearrangement uses TRBV13-3 and TRBJ1-3, with D tentatively TRBD1 (6 bases). CDR1 is NNHDY, CDR2 SYVADS, per germline. This CDR3 is 14 amino acids long. The ends were cut back, 4 bases at V and 3 bases at J, with 11 bases in the middle. The CDR3 here is CASSPGTSGNTLYF. CDR3 DNA (partial): TGTGCCAGCAGTCCCGGGACAAGTGGAAATACGCTCTAT.

This clone appeared a few times. Gene and germline names: mouse. The sequenced fragment ends 1 residue before the CDR3 boundary, so the rest is inferred from the germline J gene. The chain has TRBV20 and TRBJ1-2, with TRBD1 as a possible D gene (5 bases). Deletions cut 1 base from V and 2 bases from J, with 8 bases between. Germline values: CDR1 GFQATS, CDR2 STVNSAI. CDR3 length: 13 amino acids. The CDR3 loop is CGARAAGNSDYTF. The sequenced CDR3 bases are TGTGGTGCTAGGGCGGCAGGGAACTCCGACTACACC.

For this clone: These gene names are mouse names. The read stops 1 residue short of the end of the CDR3; the missing end is completed from the germline J gene. The chain has TRBV26 and TRBJ2-3; TRBD1 might be the D (5 bases). The CDR3 is made up of 12 amino acids. The germline V gene has CDR1 KGHPV and CDR2 FQNQEV (reference sequence). V lost 9 bases, J lost 1 base, and 8 bases lay in between. The CDR3 sequence: CASDSGAETLYF. The part of the CDR3 DNA that was read is TGTGCCAGTGACAGTGGTGCAGAAACGCTGTAT.

Concerning this clone: Genes here carry mouse names. Sequencing ends 1 residue short of the CDR3 end; the germline J gene provides the rest. The chain joins TRBV2 to TRBJ2-4; 13 nucleotides match TRBD2. The CDR3 is 17 residues long. The V and J ends lost 2 bases and 1 base, in that order; junction bases with no gene match: 3. Per the germline V gene, CDR1 is LGHNA and CDR2 is YSYQKL. The sequenced CDR3 bases are TGTGCCAGCAGCCAAACCGGGACTGGGGGGGGTCAAAACACCTTGTAC. Protein product: CASSQTGTGGGQNTLY. The full-length CDR3 reads as CASSQTGTGGGQNTLYF.

Turning to this clone: The listed genes are named as in mouse. The sequenced fragment ends 1 residue before the CDR3 boundary, so the rest is inferred from the germline J gene. This chain uses TRBV26 with TRBJ2-5; perhaps D is TRBD1 or TRBD2 (5 bases each). Germline V gene sequence: CDR1 KGHPV, CDR2 FQNQEV (reference sequence). The V end lost 2 bases, the J end lost 3 bases, and 9 bases lay between the germline ends. The CDR3 has 14 amino acids. CDR3 DNA (partial): TGTGCCAGCAGTCTGGGGGCCGGGCAAGACACCCAGTAC. This codes for CASSLGAGQDTQY. The full-length CDR3 reads as CASSLGAGQDTQYF.

The sample holds a few counts of this clone. Mouse germline and gene names are used. Coverage ceases 1 residue before the CDR3 finishes, and the germline J gene fills in the end. The chain combines TRBV21 with TRBJ2-7; TRBD1 is a possible D gene (5 bases). TRBV21 is annotated as an ORF whose role is uncertain. V gave up 0 bases and J gave up 0 bases, with 9 bases separating them. CDR3 length: 15 amino acids. The CDR3 protein is CASSQSEDISYEQYF. Incomplete CDR3 DNA: TGTGCTAGCAGTCAATCAGAGGACATCTCCTATGAACAGTAC.

About this clone itself: Gene names denote mouse genes. The read falls 1 residue short of the CDR3 end, and the missing part is taken from the germline J gene. This rearrangement joins TRBV3 to TRBJ2-4; no clear D gene. V lost 1 base to trimming and J lost 4 bases, with 6 bases between them. The length of the CDR3 is 13 residues. Germline V gene lookup returns CDR1 SNHLY and CDR2 FYNGKV (reference sequence). The sequenced CDR3 bases are TGTGCCAGCAGCTTAGGACAAGAAAACACCTTGTAC. This sequence encodes CASSLGQENTLY. In full, the CDR3 is CASSLGQENTLYF.

This clone was observed a single time. Mouse germline and gene names are used. The read gets to within 1 residue of the CDR3 end, and the germline J gene fills in the rest. The gene calls are TRBV12-2 and TRBJ2-4; 8 positions match TRBD1. Unmatched junction bases numbered 3, after V lost 2 bases and J lost 6 bases. The CDR3 is made up of 13 amino acids. From germline, CDR1 is SGHLS and CDR2 HYDKME. CDR3 DNA (partial): TGTGCCAGCTCTCCGACAGGGGAGAACACCTTGTAC. This translates into CASSPTGENTLY. In full, the CDR3 is CASSPTGENTLYF.

The table lists this clone with a few counts. Gene names are mouse gene names. The CDR3 end is not reached by the read, which stops 1 residue before it; the germline J gene fills it in. The chain joins TRBV26 to TRBJ1-2, with TRBD1 as a possible D gene (5 bases). The CDR3 extends over 13 amino acids. Trimming pared 6 bases from V and 0 bases from J, leaving 8 bases between. CDR1 is KGHPV and CDR2 is FQNQEV in the germline V gene (reference sequence). The CDR3 bases that were read are TGTGCCAGCAGCGGACAAGCAAACTCCGACTACACC. Amino acid sequence: CASSGQANSDYT. From start to end, the CDR3 is CASSGQANSDYTF.

Remarks on this clone: Germline and genes here are mouse. The read stops 1 residue short of the end of the CDR3; the missing end is completed from the germline J gene. The V gene is TRBV31, the J gene TRBJ2-7; no reliable D call. The V end was cut by 0 bases, the J end by 7 bases, with 10 bases between. Per the germline V gene, CDR1 is GKSSPN and CDR2 is SITVG. This CDR3 spans 12 amino acids. CDR3 sequence: CAWSLRWEEQYF. CDR3 DNA, as far as it was read: TGTGCCTGGAGTCTGAGGTGGGAGGAACAGTAC.

The sample holds a few counts of this clone. Mouse gene names and germline throughout. The read halts 1 residue ahead of the CDR3 end, with the missing end drawn from the germline J gene. The chain carries TRBV15 and TRBJ2-7; maybe TRBD2 (5 bases). Germline values: CDR1 SGHND, CDR2 FRSKSL. This CDR3 has 11 residues. Deletions cut 5 bases from V and 3 bases from J, with 5 bases between. The sequenced part of the CDR3 DNA is TGTGCCAGCAGTACTGGCTATGAACAGTAC. Its protein product is CASSTGYEQY. Given in full, the CDR3 is CASSTGYEQYF.

The table lists this clone with a few counts. The listed genes are named as in mouse. Read data end 1 residue before the CDR3 end; the end is taken from the germline J gene. The chain recombines TRBV13-1 with TRBJ2-4; D gene ambiguous. The CDR3 loop spans 13 amino acids. V was clipped by 1 base and J by 0 bases, with 3 bases between them. The germline V gene encodes CDR1 NSHNY and CDR2 SYGAGN. The CDR3 spells CASSDHSQNTLYF. The DNA read from the CDR3 is TGTGCCAGCAGTGATCACAGTCAAAACACCTTGTAC.

A note on this clone: The gene names here belong to mouse. The CDR3 extends 1 residue past the end of the read, so its final part is completed from the germline J gene. The chain joins TRBV2 to TRBJ1-1; 12 bases fit TRBD1. CDR1 LGHNA and CDR2 YSYQKL come from the germline V gene. This CDR3 comprises 15 residues. The trim removed 0 bases at V and 5 bases at J, leaving 1 base unmatched. The CDR3 DNA, read in part, is TGTGCCAGCAGCCAAGAGGGACAGGGGGCGACAGAAGTCTTC. This encodes CASSQEGQGATEVF. The whole CDR3 sequence reads CASSQEGQGATEVFF.

A remark on this clone: The gene names given are mouse names. The CDR3 end falls 1 residue outside the read, so it is completed with the germline J gene. The chain joins TRBV13-2 to TRBJ2-4; D is unclear. Germline V CDR1 and CDR2: NNHNN, SYGAGS (reference sequence). The V end was cut by 1 base, the J end by 2 bases, with 8 bases between. CDR3 length: 14 amino acids. The part of the CDR3 DNA that was read is TGTGCCAGCGGTGATAGGGCTTTTCAAAACACCTTGTAC. Translating it yields CASGDRAFQNTLY. The full CDR3 protein reads CASGDRAFQNTLYF.

This clone was observed a handful of times. Genes here carry mouse names. Read data end 1 residue before the CDR3 end; the end is taken from the germline J gene. Other DNA sequences in the same sample also yield this CDR3. The gene calls are TRBV16 and TRBJ2-2; D possibly uses TRBD1 or TRBD2 (5 bases each). The germline V gene encodes CDR1 SGHSA and CDR2 FRNQAP. The CDR3 has 14 amino acids. V lost 0 bases and J lost 8, with 10 bases in between. The chain's CDR3 is CASSLEGATGQLYF. CDR3 bases read: TGTGCAAGCAGCTTAGAAGGGGCCACTGGGCAGCTCTAC.